A single sample gave rise to the 13 T cell receptor beta chains below, sequenced in a study of blood T cell repertoires in COVID-19. Assay: immunoSEQ multiplex PCR; the TCRdb copy retains only in-frame clones and omits some. The sample contains about 59,000 clones, roughly 90% of which appear only once. Material: peripheral blood. The source is a man of 80 years or more with acute or convalescent COVID-19.

V gene TRBV7-2 combines with J gene TRBJ1-2; D not certain. The CDR3 runs 15 residues. Germline V gives CDR1 SGHTA, CDR2 FQGNSA. The V gene lost 1 base and the J gene lost 1 base, with 10 bases spanning the gap. CDR3 in DNA: TGTGCCAGCAGCTTAGTGGCAGGAGGTAACTATGGCTACACCTTC. Protein: CASSLVAGGNYGYTF.

The rearrangement links TRBV19 to TRBJ1-1, with D perhaps TRBD1 (5 bases). V was pared by 10 bases and J by 1 base, with 10 bases between. CDR3 length equals 12 residues. Germline V gives CDR1 LNHDA, CDR2 SQIVND (reference sequence). The CDR3 here is CATHDRNTEAFF. The CDR3 bases are TGTGCCACTCACGACAGGAACACTGAAGCTTTCTTT. Variable domain in full (rest from reference TRBV19 and TRBJ1-1): DGGITQSPKYLFRKEGQNVTLSCEQNLNHDAMYWYRQDPGQGLRLIYYSQIVNDFQKGDIAEGYSVSREKKESFPLTVTSAQKNPTAFYLCATHDRNTEAFFGQGTRLTVV.

The chain uses TRBV5-4 and TRBJ2-2; weak D call: TRBD2 (6 bases). The CDR3 spans 13 residues. Germline values: CDR1 SGHNT, CDR2 YYREEE (reference sequence). Trimming cost V 0 bases and J 8 bases, with 8 bases left between them. Here the CDR3 reads CASSLAGGGELFF. The CDR3 DNA sequence: TGTGCCAGCAGCTTGGCCGGAGGGGGGGAGCTGTTTTTT. Based on the CDR3 plus reference TRBV5-4 and TRBJ2-2, the full variable domain is ETGVTQSPTHLIKTRGQQVTLRCSSQSGHNTVSWYQQALGQGPQFIFQYYREEENGRGNFPPRFSGLQFPNYSSELNVNALELDDSALYLCASSLAGGGELFFGEGSRLTVL.

CDR3 coding DNA: TGTGCCACCAGTGGTCTAGCGGGGGGCGACTACAATGAGCAGTTCTTC. Its protein is CATSGLAGGDYNEQFF. The chain uses TRBV24-1 and TRBJ2-1; TRBD2 matches 11 bases. CDR3 size: 16 residues. After removal of 5 bases from V and 3 bases from J, the junction contained 5 bases not matched to a gene. From germline, CDR1 is KGHDR and CDR2 SFDVKD.

The V gene is TRBV28, the J gene TRBJ1-1; D may be TRBD1 (6 bases). The CDR3 is 14 residues long. The V and J ends lost 2 bases and 4 bases respectively, with 11 bases between them. Germline CDR1 and CDR2: MDHEN and SYDVKM. CDR3 loop: CASSLQGTFTEAFF. CDR3 sequence (DNA): TGTGCCAGCAGTTTACAGGGGACGTTCACTGAAGCTTTCTTT.

In this sample, this clone turned up once. The chain links TRBV7-9 to TRBJ1-1; the D is unclear. Germline V CDR1 and CDR2: SEHNR, FQNEAQ (reference sequence). The CDR3 loop spans 14 amino acids. V shed 5 bases and J shed 6 bases, with 16 bases lying between them. The CDR3 bases are TGTGCCAGCAGCCCCCGTGGCAGTTCGCCTGAAGCTTTCTTT. Residues: CASSPRGSSPEAFF.

CDR3 nucleotide sequence: TGTGCCAGCAGCCAAGATCTGGGAGGGAACTATGGCTACACCTTC. Its translation is CASSQDLGGNYGYTF. The V and J genes are TRBV4-2 and TRBJ1-2; D is unclear. The CDR3 runs 15 residues. V lost 0 bases and J lost 2, with 10 bases in between. Germline CDR1 reads LGHNA; CDR2 reads YNFKEQ.

The rearrangement joins TRBV6-2 or TRBV6-3 to TRBJ2-3; 9 bases agree with TRBD2. This CDR3 has 19 residues. CDR1 and CDR2 from the germline V gene are MNHEY and SVGEGT. J gave up 3 bases and V 2 bases, and 15 bases lay outside the gene matches. Here the CDR3 reads CASSYPAGGGAKWTDTQYF. DNA for the CDR3: TGTGCCAGCAGTTACCCAGCGGGCGGGGGGGCCAAGTGGACAGATACGCAGTATTTT.

The V gene is TRBV25-1, the J gene TRBJ1-5, with D possibly TRBD1 on 5 matching bases. The ends were cut back, 6 bases at V and 6 bases at J, with 12 bases in the middle. Germline loops: CDR1 MGHDK, CDR2 SYGVNS. The CDR3 runs to 13 residues. CDR3: CASRGAGRQPQHF. The DNA of the CDR3 is TGTGCCAGCAGAGGGGCAGGGCGTCAGCCCCAGCATTTT.

The chain joins TRBV7-6 to TRBJ2-2; D call uncertain. Germline CDR1 SGHVS, CDR2 FNYEAQ. V was clipped by 0 bases and J by 8 bases, with 10 bases between them. The CDR3 is 14 residues long. The CDR3 reads CASSLAQVGGELFF. The CDR3 region has the DNA TGTGCCAGCAGCTTAGCGCAGGTCGGTGGGGAGCTGTTTTTT. The variable domain in full, completed from reference TRBV7-6 and TRBJ2-2, reads GAGVSQSPRYKVTKRGQDVALRCDPISGHVSLYWYRQALGQGPEFLTYFNYEAQQDKSGLPNDRFSAERPEGSISTLTIQRTEQRDSAMYRCASSLAQVGGELFFGEGSRLTVL.

The chain couples TRBV19 to TRBJ2-3, with TRBD1 matching 10 bases. The germline V gene encodes CDR1 LNHDA and CDR2 SQIVND (reference sequence). The J segment lost 0 bases and the V segment lost 4 bases, leaving 13 bases of the junction unmatched. This CDR3 region has 19 residues. The CDR3 loop reads CASSRGQGIQDRSTDTQYF. CDR3 DNA: TGTGCCAGTAGTAGGGGACAGGGGATCCAAGACCGCAGCACAGATACGCAGTATTTT.

The rearrangement uses TRBV18 and TRBJ2-3, with 7 bases that match TRBD1. The CDR3 is 16 residues long. The junction had 8 bases not matched to a gene; V was cut back by 3 bases and J by 2 bases. The germline V gene has CDR1 KGHSH and CDR2 LQKENI. The CDR3 sequence is CASSPWDSESTDTQYF. The CDR3 DNA is TGTGCCAGCTCACCCTGGGACAGTGAATCCACAGATACGCAGTATTTT. Full variable domain (rest looked up from reference TRBV18 and TRBJ2-3): NAGVMQNPRHLVRRRGQEARLRCSPMKGHSHVYWYRQLPEEGLKFMVYLQKENIIDESGMPKERFSAEFPKEGPSILRIQQVVRGDSAAYFCASSPWDSESTDTQYFGPGTRLTVL.

This sequence joins TRBV2 and TRBJ1-6; the D is unclear. Germline CDR1 is SNHLY and CDR2 is FYNNEI. This CDR3 region has 13 residues. Trimming left V 4 bases short and J 3 bases short, with 4 bases between. CDR3 sequence: CASSAHYNSPLHF. The CDR3 coding sequence is TGTGCCAGCAGTGCCCACTATAATTCACCCCTCCACTTT.